These 25 T cell receptor beta chains came from one sample sequenced in a study of T-cell reconstitution after alpha-beta-depleted transplantation in children. Unique molecular identifiers were incorporated into the prepared TCRbeta library. From the PCR reads, TCRdb called clonotypes with MiXCR, one entry per CDR3 protein. The sample consists of hundreds of thousands of distinct CDR3 sequences, around 14% of them appearing once. The starting material was PBMCs, obtained before TCRalphabeta/CD19-depleted stem cell transplant. Receptors were obtained from a girl aged 2-15 years with congenital amegakaryocytic thrombocytopenia, due to receive a stem cell transplant.

With regard to this clonotype: A much larger clonotype is one base distant, so this may be a read error. The J gene is TRBJ2-7, the V gene TRBV12-3 or TRBV12-4; TRBD2 aligns across 9 bases. This CDR3 has 15 residues. CDR3 amino acids: CASSLLAGEGYVQYF. The CDR3 DNA follows: TGTGCCAGCAGTCTGTTAGCGGGAGAAGGGTACGTGCAGTACTTC.

This clonotype was counted at least ten times. This chain uses TRBV29-1 with TRBJ1-1; a possible D gene is TRBD1 (5 bases). Trimming left V 6 bases short and J 0 bases short, with 14 bases between. CDR1 and CDR2 from the germline V gene are SQVTM and ANQGSEA. The CDR3 totals 14 residues. The CDR3 loop is CSVAGGSMNTEAFF. DNA for the CDR3: TGCAGCGTGGCGGGGGGGTCGATGAACACTGAAGCTTTCTTT. Variable domain in full (rest from reference TRBV29-1 and TRBJ1-1): SAVISQKPSRDICQRGTSLTIQCQVDSQVTMMFWYRQQPGQSLTLIATANQGSEATYESGFVIDKFPISRPNLTFSTLTVSNMSPEDSSIYLCSVAGGSMNTEAFFGQGTRLTVV.

This chain connects TRBV7-2 to TRBJ1-1; D gene ambiguous. Germline V lookup: CDR1 SGHTA, CDR2 FQGNSA. The CDR3 covers 15 residues. Deletions cut 4 bases from V and 0 bases from J, with 12 bases between. Here the CDR3 DNA reads TGTGCCAGCAGCTGGACCACCCTTATGAACACTGAAGCTTTCTTT. Translating gives CASSWTTLMNTEAFF.

Notes on this clonotype: Since a much larger clone is just one base distant, this may be a read error. The rearrangement joins TRBV29-1 to TRBJ2-7, with TRBD2 as a possible D gene (5 bases). There are 13 residues in the CDR3. CDR1 SQVTM and CDR2 ANQGSEA come from the germline V gene. V dropped 4 bases and J dropped 0 bases, with 10 bases sitting between them. The CDR3 loop is CSVAGRGSYEQYF. For the CDR3, the DNA is TGCAGCGTTGCAGGTCGGGGCTCCTACGAGCAGTACTTC.

Ten or more counts support this clonotype. The chain uses TRBV29-1 and TRBJ1-2, with D possibly being TRBD1 (5 bases). Deletions cut 6 bases from V and 4 bases from J, with 12 bases between. The CDR3 consists of 12 residues. Germline-derived CDR1 and CDR2 are SQVTM and ANQGSEA. CDR3 protein: CSVADILYGYTF. The CDR3 DNA sequence: TGCAGCGTGGCGGACATTCTCTATGGCTACACCTTC.

This clonotype was counted a few times. This chain joins TRBV11-2 and TRBJ2-1; 8 nucleotides match TRBD1. V lost 7 bases to trimming and J lost 0 bases; unmatched junction nucleotides: 5. CDR1 SGHAT and CDR2 FQNNGV come from the germline V gene. The CDR3 is 15 amino acids. This CDR3 is CASTRTGLSYNEQFF. In DNA form, the CDR3 reads TGTGCCAGCACAAGGACAGGGCTCTCCTACAATGAGCAGTTCTTC. The full variable domain, completed using reference TRBV11-2 and TRBJ2-1, is EAGVAQSPRYKIIEKRQSVAFWCNPISGHATLYWYQQILGQGPKLLIQFQNNGVVDDSQLPKDRFSAERLKGVDSTLKIQPAKLEDSAVYLCASTRTGLSYNEQFFGPGTRLTVL.

This clonotype was observed at least ten times. The J gene is TRBJ1-1, the V gene TRBV5-1; D gene unclear. The germline V gene encodes CDR1 SGHRS and CDR2 YFSETQ. Trimming removed 5 bases at V and 1 base at J, with 9 bases between. This CDR3 is built from 13 residues. CDR3 amino acids: CASRALGNTEAFF. The CDR3 coding sequence is TGCGCCAGCAGGGCCCTTGGGAACACTGAAGCTTTCTTT.

The chain couples TRBV3-1 to TRBJ2-1; 9 bases map to TRBD2. This CDR3 contains 15 residues. Germline CDR1 LGHDT, CDR2 YNNKEL (reference sequence). Germline trimming cut 7 bases from V and 0 bases from J; bases unmatched to any gene: 4. The CDR3 loop is CASIGGRASYNEQFF. Here the CDR3 DNA reads TGTGCCAGCATCGGCGGGAGGGCCTCCTACAATGAGCAGTTCTTC.

This clonotype was observed many times. The rearrangement joins TRBV20-1 to TRBJ2-1; D is ambiguous. Per germline, CDR1 DFQATT and CDR2 SNEGSKA (reference sequence). The CDR3 contains 18 residues. V lost 1 base and J lost 8, with 27 bases in between. In DNA, the CDR3 is TGCAGTGCTAGAGCCGGGTCCGGGTACCTACATTGGTTGGATGAGCAGTTCTTC. It encodes CSARAGSGYLHWLDEQFF.

In this sample, this clonotype turned up many times. The chain is built from TRBV5-8 and TRBJ1-1; no clear D gene. Germline CDR1 reads SGHTS; CDR2 reads YDEGEE. Between the trimmed V and J ends, which lost 1 base and 9 bases, there was a span of 7 bases. CDR3 size: 11 residues. CDR3 sequence: CASSLPGKAFF. CDR3 coding DNA: TGTGCCAGCAGCTTGCCCGGTAAAGCTTTCTTT.

This clonotype came up a few times. In nucleotides, the CDR3 is TGTGCCAGCAGCTTGTGGGTATCCCTTACGGGAAACACCATATATTTT. This gives the protein CASSLWVSLTGNTIYF. This sequence joins TRBV7-2 and TRBJ1-3; unclear D gene. V lost 3 bases, J lost 4 bases, and 16 bases lay in between. This CDR3 has 16 amino acids. The V gene's germline CDR1 is SGHTA and CDR2 FQGNSA.

This clonotype was recorded many times. The chain couples TRBV27 to TRBJ2-2, with D tentatively TRBD2 (6 bases). Trimming shortened V by 0 bases and J by 4 bases, and 6 bases separated the two germline ends. The CDR3 totals 14 residues. Germline V CDR1 and CDR2: MNHEY, SMNVEV (reference sequence). The CDR3 here is CASSLSGLTGELFF. In nucleotides, the CDR3 is TGTGCCAGCAGTTTATCGGGACTCACCGGGGAGCTGTTTTTT.

This clonotype was found a few times. The chain is built from TRBV28 and TRBJ2-5; D unresolved. Germline assignment: CDR1 MDHEN and CDR2 SYDVKM. V lost 10 bases to trimming and J lost 9 bases, with 21 bases between them. The CDR3 contains 13 residues. CDR3: CATRTLLDLAQYF. The DNA of the CDR3 is TGTGCCACCCGGACCTTGCTGGATCTCGCCCAGTACTTC.

There are many counts of this clonotype. The rearrangement uses TRBV12-3 or TRBV12-4 and TRBJ2-1; TRBD2 aligns across 10 bases. The trim removed 5 bases at V and 5 bases at J, leaving 6 bases unmatched. This CDR3 comprises 15 residues. The CDR3: CASSPSGRANNEQFF. In nucleotides, the CDR3 is TGTGCCAGCAGTCCCAGCGGGAGGGCCAACAATGAGCAGTTCTTC.

The V call is TRBV2, the J call TRBJ2-2; D is perhaps TRBD1 (5 bases). The V end lost 4 bases, the J end lost 1 base, and 7 bases lay between the germline ends. The CDR3 has 14 amino acids. Germline V CDR1 and CDR2: SNHLY, FYNNEI. This CDR3 reads CASSGTMNTGELFF. In DNA form, the CDR3 reads TGTGCCAGCAGTGGGACAATGAACACCGGGGAGCTGTTTTTT.

This clonotype was picked up a small number of times. J is TRBJ2-2 and V is TRBV3-1; D unclear. The CDR3 is 16 residues long. Trimming removed 2 bases at V and 0 bases at J, with 10 bases between. Germline V lookup: CDR1 LGHDT, CDR2 YNNKEL (reference sequence). CDR3 loop: CASSQRVLANTGELFF. The CDR3 DNA follows: TGTGCCAGCAGCCAAAGGGTGCTTGCGAACACCGGGGAGCTGTTTTTT.

This clonotype was counted only a few times. The chain joins TRBV20-1 to TRBJ2-7; D might be TRBD1 (6 bases). Germline V gene lookup returns CDR1 DFQATT and CDR2 SNEGSKA (reference sequence). This CDR3 region has 13 residues. Trimming cost V 0 bases and J 3 bases, with 9 bases left between them. CDR3 in amino acids: CSAREGADYEQYF. The CDR3 DNA is TGCAGTGCTAGAGAGGGGGCGGACTACGAGCAGTACTTC.

This chain uses TRBV12-3 or TRBV12-4 with TRBJ2-7, with TRBD2 matching 7 bases. The CDR3 is made up of 14 amino acids. V shed 1 base and J 3 bases; nucleotides not matched to a gene: 3. The CDR3, as DNA: TGTGCCAGCAGTTTAGTTAGCGGGTACTACGAGCAGTACTTC. Residues: CASSLVSGYYEQYF.

This clonotype was detected ten times or more. CDR3 amino acids: CASSYSGYNQPQHF. CDR3 sequence (DNA): TGTGCCAGCAGTTACTCGGGATACAATCAGCCCCAGCATTTT. The rearrangement links TRBV6-5 to TRBJ1-5; D call uncertain. Trimming removed 0 bases at V and 3 bases at J, with 6 bases between. The length of the CDR3 is 14 residues. Looked up from germline, CDR1 is MNHEY and CDR2 is SVGAGI.

The chain uses TRBV7-6 and TRBJ2-1; possible D gene TRBD1, 6 bases. Germline V gene data show CDR1 as SGHVS and CDR2 as FNYEAQ. The CDR3 totals 13 residues. The V gene lost 5 bases and the J gene lost 4 bases, with 9 bases spanning the gap. Written as DNA, the CDR3 is TGTGCCAGCAGCACTCAGGGGTACAATGAGCAGTTCTTC. This translates into CASSTQGYNEQFF. Filled out from reference TRBV7-6 and TRBJ2-1, the complete variable domain reads GAGVSQSPRYKVTKRGQDVALRCDPISGHVSLYWYRQALGQGPEFLTYFNYEAQQDKSGLPNDRFSAERPEGSISTLTIQRTEQRDSAMYRCASSTQGYNEQFFGPGTRLTVL.

This clonotype was observed at least ten times. The chain employs TRBV4-1 and TRBJ1-1, with no clear D. V was shortened by 4 bases and J by 4 bases, with 16 bases between the two germline ends. Germline loops: CDR1 MGHRA, CDR2 YSYEKL. The CDR3 is made up of 15 amino acids. CDR3 loop: CASSPGRSSGTEAFF. The CDR3 nucleotides read TGCGCCAGCAGCCCGGGAAGGTCATCGGGCACTGAAGCTTTCTTT.

In this sample, this clonotype turned up many times. The CDR3, as DNA: TGCGCCAGCAGACAATCCAGGGGGCGAGAAGAGACCCAGTACTTC. Translated, it gives CASRQSRGREETQYF. The chain combines TRBV5-1 with TRBJ2-5; 8 positions match TRBD1. CDR1 is SGHRS and CDR2 is YFSETQ in the germline V gene. V shed 5 bases, J shed 3 bases, and the junction held 9 bases outside the gene matches. The CDR3 has 15 amino acids.

V and J are TRBV29-1 and TRBJ2-3; D remains ambiguous. The CDR3 loop spans 15 amino acids. V gave up 6 bases and J gave up 1 base, with 17 bases separating them. Germline lookup yields CDR1 SQVTM and CDR2 ANQGSEA. DNA for the CDR3: TGCAGCGTCGCTGACTCCCCCTGGGGCACAGATACGCAGTATTTT. Its protein is CSVADSPWGTDTQYF.

The chain links TRBV2 to TRBJ1-5; tentatively, D is TRBD1 (6 bases). The V end was cut by 0 bases, the J end by 5 bases, with 11 bases between. Germline CDR1 reads SNHLY; CDR2 reads FYNNEI. The CDR3 spans 15 residues. CDR3 in DNA: TGTGCCAGCAGTGAAGCCAGCAGGGGTGATCAGCCCCAGCATTTT. Translating gives CASSEASRGDQPQHF.

There are a few counts of this clonotype. The chain links TRBV27 to TRBJ1-4; the D gene is possibly TRBD1 (5 bases). Trimming took off 5 bases at V and 3 bases at J, with 16 bases between the two ends. This CDR3 has 16 amino acids. Germline V CDR1 and CDR2: MNHEY, SMNVEV (reference sequence). DNA for the CDR3: TGTGCCAGCAGTGGGCCCGCCGGGGGAGCTAATGAAAAACTGTTTTTT. This sequence encodes CASSGPAGGANEKLFF. The full variable domain, rest sourced from reference TRBV27 and TRBJ1-4, is EAQVTQNPRYLITVTGKKLTVTCSQNMNHEYMSWYRQDPGLGLRQIYYSMNVEVTDKGDVPEGYKVSRKEKRNFPLILESPSPNQTSLYFCASSGPAGGANEKLFFGSGTQLSVL.